This T cell receptor beta chain originates from a study of T cell clonotyping in hematopoietic cell transplantation. Repertoires were generated with immunoSEQ multiplex PCR, while TCRdb's copy carries only in-frame clones and drops some. The sample holds approximately 17,000 clones; about 90% are singletons and the top ten take 2.7%. Points on this clone: Its target is not known.

Study results and caveats: CD4 and CD8 repertoire contributions could not be separated without sorting. Few recipient clonotypes overlapped donors; over 97% were de novo at given depth. Graft donor and pretransplant recipient Inverse Simpson Index values predicted broader posttransplant TCR diversity. Recipient TCR diversity dropped after transplant; expanded clonotypes rose from day 30 to 180.

Sequencing was done on a sample of peripheral blood mononuclear cells. This TCR derives from a man aged 50-60 years in good health. Some clones in this sample may be carry-over from other donors' samples.

CDR3 coding DNA: TGTGCCAGCAGTTACGCTCCGGTGGATGAGCAGTTCTTC. It translates to CASSYAPVDEQFF. The rearrangement links TRBV6-5 to TRBJ2-1; D is ambiguous. V dropped 2 bases and J dropped 8 bases, with 10 bases sitting between them. CDR3 size: 13 residues. Germline V gives CDR1 MNHEY, CDR2 SVGAGI.